What follows describes a single T cell receptor (beta chain). Its antigen is unidentified. In germline, CDR1 is SGHRS, CDR2 YFSETQ. The CDR3 is 15 residues long. J was trimmed by 8 bases and V by 1 base; bases with no gene match: 9. This specimen comes from a study of shared clonotypes between healthy human individuals. Turning to the study itself: CD4 naive and CD4 memory each took three plates per donor, while CD8 naive took two and CD8 memory one. Study-wide results and limits: Clonotypes shared by all four donors outscored non-shared clonotypes in generation probability.

This was a deep-level run. TCRdb's copy holds only in-frame clones and misses some; the assay was immunoSEQ multiplex PCR. Of about 960,000 clones listed, about three quarters are singletons. This chain joins TRBV5-1 and TRBJ2-1; 7 bases are shared with TRBD2. This sequence originates from a man in his late teens or twenties in good health. The sample comprised memory CD4+ T cells sorted from blood. The subset here: CD45RA-negative fraction. The CDR3 sequence is CASSLREVGVDEQFF. In DNA form, the CDR3 reads TGCGCCAGCAGCTTGCGGGAGGTAGGGGTGGATGAGCAGTTCTTC.